Listed below are T cell receptor beta chains from one sample, sequenced in a study of blood T cell repertoires in COVID-19. Profiling relied on immunoSEQ multiplex PCR, and the TCRdb table lists in-frame clones only, not all of them. The sample holds fewer than 350,000 clones, around 85% seen once. The sample comprised PBMCs or T cells enriched from blood (not recorded which). These receptors all stem from a woman in her 40s who had recovered from COVID-19. CDR3s include the opening cysteine and the closing phenylalanine or tryptophan. D genes are given only for firm matches. A clone size is listed for some rows: how often the clone was seen (once, few, many), or a class if it is expanded.

clone_size	v_call	d_call	j_call	cdr3_aa	cdr3_nt
.	TRBV7-2	.	TRBJ2-3	CASSLGLMRGDTQYF	TGTGCCAGCAGCCTGGGCCTTATGAGGGGGGATACGCAGTATTTT
.	TRBV4-3	TRBD1	TRBJ2-7	CASSQEGTGNYEQYF	TGCGCCAGCAGCCAAGAAGGGACAGGGAACTACGAGCAGTACTTC
.	TRBV9	.	TRBJ1-1	CASSVESSDPEAFF	TGTGCCAGCAGCGTAGAGTCGAGCGACCCCGAGGCTTTCTTT
.	TRBV11-2	TRBD2	TRBJ2-1	CASRSSGNSYNEQFF	TGTGCCAGCAGATCGAGCGGGAATTCCTACAATGAGCAGTTCTTC
.	TRBV6-5	.	TRBJ1-1	CASSPDSVNTEAFF	TGTGCCAGCAGCCCGGACAGCGTTAACACTGAAGCTTTCTTT
.	TRBV5-1	TRBD2	TRBJ2-4	CASSPGLARDIQYF	TGCGCCAGCAGCCCCGGACTAGCGAGAGATATTCAGTACTTC
.	TRBV2	TRBD1	TRBJ2-1	CASSEALQTTGKQFF	TGTGCCAGCAGTGAAGCGCTTCAAACGACAGGGAAGCAGTTCTTC
.	TRBV28	TRBD1	TRBJ1-2	CASNRQGMWGYTF	TGTGCCAGCAACCGACAGGGAATGTGGGGCTACACCTTC
.	TRBV29-1	TRBD2	TRBJ2-1	CSVVSGLAVAYNEQFF	TGCAGCGTTGTTTCCGGACTAGCCGTGGCATACAATGAGCAGTTCTTC
.	TRBV7-2	TRBD2	TRBJ2-7	CASSPSVGTSSYEQYF	TGTGCCAGCAGCCCCAGTGTGGGGACTAGCAGTTACGAGCAGTACTTC
once	TRBV4-1	.	TRBJ2-5	CASSQDGGLRETQYF	TGCGCCAGCAGCCAAGATGGGGGACTCAGGGAGACCCAGTACTTC
.	TRBV15	.	TRBJ2-7	CATSSPRGLEQYF	TGTGCCACCAGCTCTCCTCGAGGGCTGGAGCAGTACTTC
.	TRBV28	.	TRBJ2-7	CASTQTPTVVLTYEQYF	TGTGCCAGCACCCAAACCCCGACAGTAGTTCTGACCTACGAGCAGTACTTC
.	TRBV7-3	TRBD1	TRBJ2-5	CASSPRGQGAETQYF	TGTGCCAGCAGCCCAAGGGGACAGGGGGCGGAGACCCAGTACTTC
.	TRBV6-2/TRBV6-3	TRBD2	TRBJ2-4	CASSYAGGPGQYF	TGTGCCAGCAGTTATGCGGGAGGGCCTGGTCAGTACTTC
.	TRBV27	.	TRBJ1-5	CASSLTRFYSNQPQHF	TGTGCCAGCAGTCTAACGAGATTTTATAGCAATCAGCCCCAGCATTTT
.	TRBV2	TRBD2	TRBJ2-7	CASNGGGYEQYF	TGTGCCAGCAATGGGGGGGGCTACGAGCAGTACTTC
.	TRBV7-2	.	TRBJ1-4	CASSKSRAIGEKLFF	TGTGCCAGCAGCAAGTCGCGGGCCATCGGGGAAAAACTGTTTTTT
.	TRBV6-1	TRBD2	TRBJ2-7	CASSERTSGRSEQYF	TGTGCCAGCAGTGAAAGGACTAGCGGGCGGAGCGAGCAGTACTTC
.	TRBV19	TRBD2	TRBJ2-7	CASSKSGTSGYEQYF	TGTGCCAGTAGTAAATCCGGGACTAGCGGCTACGAGCAGTACTTC
.	TRBV7-2	TRBD1	TRBJ2-7	CASNEGQGRGNEQYF	TGTGCCAGCAACGAGGGACAGGGTAGGGGGAACGAGCAGTACTTC
.	TRBV6-2/TRBV6-3	TRBD1	TRBJ2-7	CASRPPGQGPSYEQYF	TGTGCCAGCAGACCTCCGGGACAGGGACCCTCCTACGAGCAGTACTTC
.	TRBV28	TRBD1	TRBJ1-5	CASASDRASNQPQHF	TGTGCCAGCGCCTCCGACAGGGCTAGCAATCAGCCCCAGCATTTT
.	TRBV2	.	TRBJ1-2	CASSDSVGVYGYTF	TGTGCCAGCAGTGATTCGGTCGGGGTCTATGGCTACACCTTC
.	TRBV15	.	TRBJ1-3	CATSRDPKRSSGNTIYF	TGTGCCACCAGCAGAGATCCGAAACGGTCTTCTGGAAACACCATATATTTT
.	TRBV7-2	TRBD1	TRBJ2-7	CASSPGTAITYEQYF	TGTGCCAGCAGTCCCGGGACAGCTATAACCTACGAGCAGTACTTC
.	TRBV7-3	TRBD2	TRBJ2-1	CASARGVYNEQFF	TGTGCCAGCGCCCGGGGGGTGTACAATGAGCAGTTCTTC
.	TRBV18	.	TRBJ1-3	CASSLGLTSSGNTIYF	TGTGCCAGCTCACTAGGACTGACGAGCTCTGGAAACACCATATATTTT
.	TRBV11-3	.	TRBJ1-1	CASSKREDTEAFF	TGTGCCAGCAGCAAGCGAGAGGACACTGAAGCTTTCTTT
.	TRBV2	TRBD1	TRBJ2-2	CASVGQGSTGELFF	TGTGCCAGCGTTGGACAGGGCTCCACCGGGGAGCTGTTTTTT
.	TRBV15	TRBD1	TRBJ2-7	CATSRERTGGAGEQYF	TGTGCCACCAGCAGAGAGCGGACAGGGGGCGCGGGCGAGCAGTACTTC
.	TRBV5-4	TRBD1	TRBJ2-7	CASSFEQGAYEQYF	TGTGCCAGCAGCTTCGAACAGGGGGCCTACGAGCAGTACTTC
few	TRBV6-5	.	TRBJ1-5	CASTGGNQPQHF	TGTGCCAGCACTGGAGGGAATCAGCCCCAGCATTTT
.	TRBV5-1	.	TRBJ1-2	CASSLGGLQTGGYTF	TGCGCCAGCAGCTTGGGGGGGCTTCAAACGGGAGGCTACACCTTC
.	TRBV19	.	TRBJ1-5	CASSMEGAPQHF	TGTGCCAGTAGTATGGAGGGAGCCCCCCAGCATTTT
.	TRBV3-1/TRBV3-2	.	TRBJ1-2	CASSLSAEEGGYTF	TGTGCCAGCAGCTTAAGCGCGGAGGAAGGTGGCTACACCTTC
.	TRBV11-1	TRBD2	TRBJ2-7	CASSASGYEQYF	TGTGCCAGCAGCGCTAGCGGTTACGAGCAGTACTTC
.	TRBV27	.	TRBJ2-1	CASSFTGPYNEQFF	TGTGCCAGCAGTTTCACAGGGCCCTACAATGAGCAGTTCTTC
.	TRBV18	.	TRBJ1-1	CASSGGRLNTEAFF	TGTGCCAGCTCGGGGGGACGCTTGAACACTGAAGCTTTCTTT
.	TRBV18	.	TRBJ2-5	CASSPRDGEETQYF	TGTGCCAGCTCACCACGAGACGGGGAAGAGACCCAGTACTTC
.	TRBV28	.	TRBJ2-7	CASSLGELEQYF	TGTGCCAGCAGTTTAGGAGAGCTCGAGCAGTACTTC
.	TRBV7-2	.	TRBJ2-3	CASTPSGGPSTDTQYF	TGTGCCAGCACCCCGAGCGGAGGGCCTAGCACAGATACGCAGTATTTT
.	TRBV7-2	.	TRBJ2-1	CASSQGVAGWAYNEQFF	TGTGCCAGCAGCCAGGGGGTAGCGGGATGGGCCTACAATGAGCAGTTCTTC
few	TRBV30	TRBD1	TRBJ2-7	CALQGAPYEQYF	TGTGCCCTCCAGGGGGCCCCCTACGAGCAGTACTTC
few	TRBV5-1	.	TRBJ2-3	CASSFFSGADTQYF	TGCGCCAGCAGCTTCTTTAGCGGAGCAGATACGCAGTATTTT
.	TRBV5-8	.	TRBJ2-5	CASSFGQYQETQYF	TGTGCCAGCAGCTTTGGACAATACCAAGAGACCCAGTACTTC
.	TRBV6-2/TRBV6-3	.	TRBJ1-5	CASSTTGLYSNQPQHF	TGTGCCAGCAGTACGACTGGACTTTATAGCAATCAGCCCCAGCATTTT
.	TRBV4-3	.	TRBJ2-7	CASSQGAAGNGGEQYF	TGCGCCAGCAGCCAAGGGGCTGCCGGGAACGGAGGCGAGCAGTACTTC
.	TRBV2	.	TRBJ1-5	CASRLGGSNQPQHF	TGTGCCAGCAGACTGGGGGGGAGCAATCAGCCCCAGCATTTT
.	TRBV28	TRBD2	TRBJ2-3	CASRAGGGDTQYF	TGTGCCAGCAGAGCGGGAGGAGGAGATACGCAGTATTTT
.	TRBV19	TRBD2	TRBJ2-1	CASTLAGEFPYNEQFF	TGTGCCAGCACACTAGCGGGAGAGTTCCCCTACAATGAGCAGTTCTTC
once	TRBV7-2	TRBD2	TRBJ2-1	CASSHTGTSGRWNEQFF	TGTGCCAGCAGCCATACCGGGACTAGCGGGAGGTGGAATGAGCAGTTCTTC
.	TRBV27	TRBD1	TRBJ2-7	CASSLQGDRGFQYF	TGTGCCAGCAGTTTACAAGGGGACAGGGGGTTCCAGTACTTC
.	TRBV7-9	TRBD1	TRBJ2-7	CASSSSGQWDEQYF	TGTGCCAGCAGCTCTTCGGGACAGTGGGACGAGCAGTACTTC